This TCR beta chain came from a study of regulatory T cells in long-lasting Graves disease (dated by TCRdb to about 2021). For the wider study: Patients with newly diagnosed Graves' disease had been on antithyroid drugs for under 3 months. Patients with persistent Graves' disease were compared with patients with newly diagnosed Graves' disease using TCR sequencing and RNA sequencing of peripheral blood. The study took place in China and was registered as a clinical trial. A total of around 33 samples were covered by TCR sequencing, comprising around 13 persistent and around 20 newly diagnosed Graves' disease patients.

The library relied on multiplex PCR. Sequenced using an Illumina HiSeq 4000. iRepertoire HTBI primers and Arm-PCR amplification of CDR3 regions were used to construct TCR beta libraries. Before sequencing, the PCR products went through gel purification. The original pipeline was this. Gene usage analysis of CDR3 amino acid clonotypes relied on the 60 or so TRBV and more than twelve TRBJ segments identified across samples. COPE and FqMerger were used to merge filtered high-quality paired reads into contigs. BLAST was used to align contigs to IMGT TRBV, TRBD and TRBJ reference genes, with CDR3 defined following IMGT. Any clonotype with a frequency above 0.1% was classified as a highly expanded clone. Shannon entropy was used to measure repertoire diversity, and the Gini coefficient was used to measure V-J evenness. A clonotype found in more than one individual was treated as public. In-frame beta chains were kept once TCRdb had trimmed the public reads at Q25 with fastp and called clones with MiXCR. Each CDR3 protein gets just one entry, which takes the most common genes and DNA from the rows behind it. The V and J calls come from TCRdb's annotation, not from the publication. Within this sample are 450,000 to 700,000 distinct CDR3 sequences, with roughly 14% of them counted one time only. Roughly a tenth of the sample lies in the top ten.

The time point label corresponds to: newly diagnosed GD, antithyroid drugs for less than 3 months. For both TCR sequencing and RNA sequencing, RNA was extracted from PBMCs in TRIzol. Graves' disease was diagnosed according to American Thyroid Association guidelines. Patients were recruited from an endocrinology department in Xi'an, China. Each patient gave roughly 8.4 milliliters of peripheral blood, collected in an EDTA anticoagulant tube. PBMCs were isolated by Ficoll Paque Plus density gradient separation without further T cell sorting. An Agilent 2100 Bioanalyzer and agarose gel were used to check RNA quality, while a NanoDrop 2000 measured RNA concentration. General findings and caveats noted by the study authors: The authors noted that the small sample size was a limitation that may lower accuracy. Persistent patients shared more public clonotypes among themselves (around 2,700) than newly diagnosed patients did (about 970). Lower TCR Shannon entropy and fewer highly expanded clones were observed in persistent Graves' disease patients than in newly diagnosed patients, which suggested clonal expansion. Because the primary lesion, thyroid tissue, could not be accessed, the study looked at peripheral blood alone. TRBV28, TRBJ1-2 and TRBJ2-5 were preferentially used in persistent disease, while TRBV20-1 and TRBJ2-1 were favored in newly diagnosed disease. Sequencing and analysis were restricted to the TCR beta chain.

CDR1 and CDR2 are drawn from the germline V gene: SGHRS, YFSETQ. V was cut back by 1 base and J by 0 bases, leaving a gap of 2 bases between them. Taken from cysteine to phenylalanine, the CDR3 has 12 residues. The retained sequence is limited to the CDR3, 36 bases, with the frame set at the first base. This clonotype was counted many times. The target of this receptor is not known. No per-base quality is available; no much larger clone lies one base away. The sample was also reused in another study, on T cells in Graves' hyperthyroidism and ophthalmopathy. The second study's authors report: A patient counted as having stable Graves' hyperthyroidism if no progression to ophthalmopathy occurred over 18 months of follow-up. Hyperthyroidism patients were newly diagnosed, had a disease duration of under 2 months, and were aged 18 to 65 years. Any patient with an uncontrolled infection, another autoimmune disease, pregnancy or lactation was excluded. Diagnoses relied on clinical symptoms, serum thyroxine and TRAb, thyroid ultrasound and orbital computed tomography. A first-round RT-PCR of the TCR CDR3 used the HTBI primer set with the Qiagen OneStep RT-PCR kit. Most expanded thyroid clonotypes (frequency above 0.001) were also found in blood, which suggests that blood repertoires may mirror thyroid immune responses. A 13 V-J signature model separated ophthalmopathy from stable hyperthyroidism, with approximately 87% sensitivity and about 81% specificity in cross-validation and 80%/75% in testing. In validation, the model predicted progression to ophthalmopathy a median of roughly 6.5 months before onset, with approximately 70% sensitivity and roughly 73% specificity. A discovery cohort of approximately 100 patients, about 43 with Graves' ophthalmopathy and fewer than 65 with stable Graves' hyperthyroidism, was used to find distinguishing TCR V-J signatures. Prospective prediction of ophthalmopathy was tested in an independent validation cohort consisting of 18 hyperthyroidism patients and some 17 patients who later progressed to ophthalmopathy. The roughly 90 discovery patients were divided at random into training and test sets in a 7:3 ratio. In addition, the study compared T-cell repertoires in thyroid tissue and in blood from six Graves' hyperthyroidism patients. After sampling, hyperthyroidism patients received methimazole starting at 30 mg daily, and ophthalmopathy patients received high-dose intravenous methylprednisolone. The libraries were constructed in a second round of multiplex PCR and then size-selected and purified. Paired-end sequencing of the libraries was performed with 100 bp reads on an Illumina HiSeq2000. SOAPnuke was used to process the raw data, throwing out any read that contained adapters or uncalled bases, had a mean Phred below 15, or lacked an exact constant-primer or identifier match. High-quality paired reads were merged with COPE v1.2.5, and unique nucleotide sequences were defined as clonotypes. MiTCR v1.1 was used to align the clonotypes against IMGT TRBV, TRBD and TRBJ reference segments. The analysis was restricted to V-J combinations with a frequency above 0.0001, which together covered 99% to 99.2% of the repertoires. The TCS score was defined as the ratio of F50 (clonal expansion) to E x V (chaos), calculated using BLOSUM62-based TCRdist between CDR3 peptides within each V-J. Welch's t-statistics and random forest reduced roughly 540 V-J features to 10 to 15, which were used in a naive Bayes classifier (R e1071). Sample size was not statistically predetermined, and investigators were not blinded to group allocation. The paper reports TCR Vbeta CDR3 sequencing of 140 or so peripheral blood samples: around 45 ophthalmopathy, under 80 hyperthyroidism and approximately 17 progressor patients.

This clonotype was sampled from a man under 40 with Graves disease. Donor details come from another sample of the same person, matched by shared clones. This specimen consisted of peripheral blood mononuclear cells (PBMCs), obtained at new diagnosis, from a patient treated with antithyroid drugs. The rearranged chain carries TRBV5-1 and TRBJ2-7, with no confident D gene call. The CDR3: CASSLFSYEQYF. The nucleotide sequence reads TGCGCCAGCAGCTTGTTCTCCTACGAGCAGTACTTC.